These T cell receptor beta chains were read from a single sample in a study of cytomegalovirus exposure and HLA in healthy donors. TCRdb keeps only in-frame clones here, not all; method: immunoSEQ multiplex PCR. The profile shows roughly 120,000 clones, around four fifths of them singletons. The sequencing input was PBMCs. The receptors shown here come from a man aged 25-45 years in good health and CMV-seronegative. Each CDR3 is given with its conserved first and last residue. The order of the fields is V gene, D gene, J gene, CDR3 protein. The D gene is left open where the match is weak.

v_gene: TRBV5-6
d_gene: NA
j_gene: TRBJ2-5
CDR3aa: CASSPDRLIIGGETQYF

v_gene: TRBV28
d_gene: NA
j_gene: TRBJ2-1
CDR3aa: CASSFSGTTYNEQFF

v_gene: TRBV6-1
d_gene: TRBD1
j_gene: TRBJ1-1
CDR3aa: CASSLLGTGNTEAFF

v_gene: TRBV13
d_gene: NA
j_gene: TRBJ2-2
CDR3aa: CASSLGQNTGELFF

v_gene: TRBV5-1
d_gene: NA
j_gene: TRBJ2-1
CDR3aa: CASSLVTSYNEQFF

v_gene: TRBV6-6
d_gene: TRBD1
j_gene: TRBJ2-7
CDR3aa: CASSAGTGPYF

v_gene: TRBV2
d_gene: TRBD1
j_gene: TRBJ1-2
CDR3aa: CASRRIAGQVYGYTF

v_gene: TRBV7-2
d_gene: TRBD1
j_gene: TRBJ1-6
CDR3aa: CASGQGGGPSSPLHF

v_gene: TRBV7-9
d_gene: TRBD1
j_gene: TRBJ1-4
CDR3aa: CASSHPDRGLEKLFF

v_gene: TRBV6-1
d_gene: TRBD1
j_gene: TRBJ1-4
CDR3aa: CASGGTANEKLFF

v_gene: TRBV6-5
d_gene: NA
j_gene: TRBJ1-1
CDR3aa: CASTPGVGRGTEAFF

v_gene: TRBV9
d_gene: NA
j_gene: TRBJ2-1
CDR3aa: CASSVASFPYNEQFF

v_gene: TRBV4-1
d_gene: NA
j_gene: TRBJ2-7
CDR3aa: CASSQAPSSSYEQYF

v_gene: TRBV7-2
d_gene: TRBD1
j_gene: TRBJ2-1
CDR3aa: CASSFVPGQGYNEQFF

v_gene: TRBV7-2
d_gene: NA
j_gene: TRBJ1-1
CDR3aa: CASSLDAGWGTEAFF

v_gene: TRBV28
d_gene: NA
j_gene: TRBJ2-1
CDR3aa: CASNPISGVNTYNEQFF

v_gene: TRBV5-6
d_gene: TRBD1
j_gene: TRBJ1-5
CDR3aa: CASSRVGDRDNQPQHF

v_gene: TRBV28
d_gene: TRBD2
j_gene: TRBJ2-1
CDR3aa: CASSLGFGGAKEQFF

v_gene: TRBV10-1
d_gene: TRBD1
j_gene: TRBJ1-2
CDR3aa: CASRVDRLYGYTF

v_gene: TRBV5-1
d_gene: TRBD1
j_gene: TRBJ1-1
CDR3aa: CASSWGTGGEAFF

v_gene: TRBV29-1
d_gene: NA
j_gene: TRBJ2-7
CDR3aa: CSVGRGSYEQYF

v_gene: TRBV7-8
d_gene: TRBD2
j_gene: TRBJ2-5
CDR3aa: CASTSNRGVGQETQYF

v_gene: TRBV4-1
d_gene: TRBD2
j_gene: TRBJ2-5
CDR3aa: CASSQAGGAETQYF

v_gene: TRBV5-4
d_gene: TRBD2
j_gene: TRBJ2-3
CDR3aa: CASSTRLAGGGDTQYF

v_gene: TRBV7-9
d_gene: TRBD2
j_gene: TRBJ2-5
CDR3aa: CASSLGLAAQETQYF

v_gene: TRBV27
d_gene: NA
j_gene: TRBJ1-1
CDR3aa: CASSLIQNTEAFF

v_gene: TRBV5-1
d_gene: TRBD2
j_gene: TRBJ2-3
CDR3aa: CASGRESDTQYF

v_gene: TRBV6-1
d_gene: TRBD1
j_gene: TRBJ1-5
CDR3aa: CASSEGRTGWRFNQPQHF

v_gene: TRBV10-2
d_gene: NA
j_gene: TRBJ1-1
CDR3aa: CASSEAPRTLEAFF

v_gene: TRBV18
d_gene: TRBD1
j_gene: TRBJ1-2
CDR3aa: CASSPLGTGAIYGYTF

v_gene: TRBV19
d_gene: NA
j_gene: TRBJ1-1
CDR3aa: CASSMRPGVSTEAFF

v_gene: TRBV4-1
d_gene: TRBD2
j_gene: TRBJ2-7
CDR3aa: CASSQGLAEPYEQYF

v_gene: TRBV6-5
d_gene: NA
j_gene: TRBJ2-7
CDR3aa: CASSYSPLPGEQYF

v_gene: TRBV4-1
d_gene: NA
j_gene: TRBJ1-6
CDR3aa: CASSQGQHYNSPLHF

v_gene: TRBV10-3
d_gene: NA
j_gene: TRBJ1-5
CDR3aa: CAISESAGQPRHF

v_gene: TRBV27
d_gene: NA
j_gene: TRBJ2-2
CDR3aa: CASSSGSNTGELFF

v_gene: TRBV10-3
d_gene: NA
j_gene: TRBJ1-1
CDR3aa: CAISTGSTNTEAFF

v_gene: TRBV5-5
d_gene: NA
j_gene: TRBJ2-1
CDR3aa: CATALSSYNEQFF

v_gene: TRBV9
d_gene: NA
j_gene: TRBJ1-1
CDR3aa: CASSVVSNVNTEAFF

v_gene: TRBV4-2
d_gene: NA
j_gene: TRBJ2-1
CDR3aa: CASSQVAESSYNEQFF

v_gene: TRBV11-1
d_gene: TRBD1
j_gene: TRBJ2-3
CDR3aa: CASSFRTGQTQYF

v_gene: TRBV25-1
d_gene: NA
j_gene: TRBJ2-7
CDR3aa: CASSSSSYEQYF

v_gene: TRBV10-2
d_gene: NA
j_gene: TRBJ1-6
CDR3aa: CATARGYNNSPLHF

v_gene: TRBV30
d_gene: TRBD1
j_gene: TRBJ1-1
CDR3aa: CAWSVLQGATTEAFF

v_gene: TRBV28
d_gene: NA
j_gene: TRBJ2-7
CDR3aa: CASGTGRGDEQYF

v_gene: TRBV4-2
d_gene: NA
j_gene: TRBJ2-6
CDR3aa: CASSRDWGSGANVLTF

v_gene: TRBV28
d_gene: TRBD1
j_gene: TRBJ1-5
CDR3aa: CASSWDRVGQPQHF

v_gene: TRBV7-3
d_gene: TRBD2
j_gene: TRBJ2-1
CDR3aa: CASSLTSSSNEQFF

v_gene: TRBV6-6
d_gene: TRBD1
j_gene: TRBJ1-1
CDR3aa: CASFGDYRGFTEAFF